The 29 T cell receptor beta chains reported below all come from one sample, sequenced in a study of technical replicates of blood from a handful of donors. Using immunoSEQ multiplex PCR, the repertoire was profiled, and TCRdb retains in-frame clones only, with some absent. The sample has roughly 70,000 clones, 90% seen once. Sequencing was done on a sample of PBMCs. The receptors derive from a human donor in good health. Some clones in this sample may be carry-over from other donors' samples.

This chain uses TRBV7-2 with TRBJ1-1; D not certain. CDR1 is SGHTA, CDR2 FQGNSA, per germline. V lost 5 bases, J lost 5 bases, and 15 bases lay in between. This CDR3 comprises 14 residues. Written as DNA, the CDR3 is TGTGCCAGCAGCCGGGAGGGCGGGAGGACTGAAGCTTTCTTT. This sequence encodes CASSREGGRTEAFF.

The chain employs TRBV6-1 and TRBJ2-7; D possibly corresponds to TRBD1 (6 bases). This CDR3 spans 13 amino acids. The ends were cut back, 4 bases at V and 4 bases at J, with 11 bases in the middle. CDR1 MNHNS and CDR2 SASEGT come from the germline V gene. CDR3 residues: CASSVNRAYEQYF. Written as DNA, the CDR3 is TGTGCCAGCAGTGTAAACAGGGCGTACGAGCAGTACTTC.

The CDR3 DNA reads as TGTGCCAGCAGCCGGGACAGGGGGTCCACCGGGGAGCTGTTTTTT. Protein product: CASSRDRGSTGELFF. The chain combines TRBV6-5 with TRBJ2-2; 11 positions agree with TRBD1. The CDR3 extends over 15 amino acids. Germline lookup yields CDR1 MNHEY and CDR2 SVGAGI. Unmatched junction bases numbered 4, after V lost 6 bases and J lost 4 bases.

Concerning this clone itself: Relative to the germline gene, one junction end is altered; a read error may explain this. DNA for the CDR3: TGTGCCAGCAGCCACGGACAGGATTTCTCCTTC. It specifies CASSHGQDFSF. The chain has TRBV6-5 and TRBJ1-2, with 7 bases identical to TRBD1. The CDR3 is 11 amino acids. Germline V gene data show CDR1 as MNHEY and CDR2 as SVGAGI.

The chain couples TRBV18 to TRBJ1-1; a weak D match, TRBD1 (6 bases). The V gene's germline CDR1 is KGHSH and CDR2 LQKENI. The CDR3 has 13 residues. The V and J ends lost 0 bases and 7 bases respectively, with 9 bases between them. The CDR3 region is CASSPPSGVEAFF. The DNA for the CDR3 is TGTGCCAGCTCACCACCATCAGGGGTTGAAGCTTTCTTT.

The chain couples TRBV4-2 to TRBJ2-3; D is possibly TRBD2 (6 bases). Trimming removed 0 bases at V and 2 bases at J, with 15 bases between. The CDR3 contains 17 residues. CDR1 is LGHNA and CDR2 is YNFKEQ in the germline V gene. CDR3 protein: CASSQDASGSFTDTQYF. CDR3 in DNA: TGTGCCAGCAGCCAAGATGCCAGCGGGTCGTTCACAGATACGCAGTATTTT.

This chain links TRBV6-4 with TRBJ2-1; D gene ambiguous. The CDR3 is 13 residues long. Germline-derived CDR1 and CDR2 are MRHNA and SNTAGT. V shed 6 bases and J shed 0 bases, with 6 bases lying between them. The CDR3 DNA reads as TGTGCCAGCAGCCCGAGCTCCTACAATGAGCAGTTCTTC. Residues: CASSPSSYNEQFF.

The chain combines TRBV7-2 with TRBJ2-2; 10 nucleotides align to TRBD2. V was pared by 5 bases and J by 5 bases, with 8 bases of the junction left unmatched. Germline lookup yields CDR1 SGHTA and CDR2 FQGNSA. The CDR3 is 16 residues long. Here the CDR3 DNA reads TGTGCCAGCAGCAATCCTAGCGGGGGAGGTACCGGGGAGCTGTTTTTT. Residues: CASSNPSGGGTGELFF. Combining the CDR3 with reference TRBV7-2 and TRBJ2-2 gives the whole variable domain GAGVSQSPSNKVTEKGKDVELRCDPISGHTALYWYRQSLGQGLEFLIYFQGNSAPDKSGLPSDRFSAERTGGSVSTLTIQRTQQEDSAVYLCASSNPSGGGTGELFFGEGSRLTVL.

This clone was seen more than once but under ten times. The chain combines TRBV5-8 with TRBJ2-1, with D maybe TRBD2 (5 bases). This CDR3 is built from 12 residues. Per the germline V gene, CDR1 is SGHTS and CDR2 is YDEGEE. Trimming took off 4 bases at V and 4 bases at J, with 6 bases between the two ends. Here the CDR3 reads CASSRGYNEQFF. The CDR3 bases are TGTGCCAGCAGCCGGGGTTACAATGAGCAGTTCTTC.

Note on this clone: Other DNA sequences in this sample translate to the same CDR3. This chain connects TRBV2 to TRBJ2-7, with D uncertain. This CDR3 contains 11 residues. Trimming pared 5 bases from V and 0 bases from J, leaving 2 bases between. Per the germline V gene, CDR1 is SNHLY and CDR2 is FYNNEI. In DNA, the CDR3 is TGTGCCAGCAGTTACTCCTACGAGCAGTACTTC. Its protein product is CASSYSYEQYF.

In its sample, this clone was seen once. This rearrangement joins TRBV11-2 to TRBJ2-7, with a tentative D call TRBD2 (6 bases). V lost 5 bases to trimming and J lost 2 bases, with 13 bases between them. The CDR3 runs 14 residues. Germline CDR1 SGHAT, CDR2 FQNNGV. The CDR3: CASSLFGSAYEQYF. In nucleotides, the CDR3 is TGTGCCAGCAGCCTATTCGGGAGTGCCTACGAGCAGTACTTC.

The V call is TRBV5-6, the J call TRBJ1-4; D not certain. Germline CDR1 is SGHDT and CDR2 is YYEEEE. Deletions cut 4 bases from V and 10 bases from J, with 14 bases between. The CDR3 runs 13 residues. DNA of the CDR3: TGTGCCAGCAGCAAGACAAGGCCTGGAAAACTGTTTTTT. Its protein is CASSKTRPGKLFF.

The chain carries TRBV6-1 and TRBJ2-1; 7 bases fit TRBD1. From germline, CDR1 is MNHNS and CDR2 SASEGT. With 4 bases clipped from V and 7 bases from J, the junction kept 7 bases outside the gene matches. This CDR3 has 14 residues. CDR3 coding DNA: TGTGCCAGCAGTGCCTGGACAGGCCAAAATGAGCAGTTCTTC. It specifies CASSAWTGQNEQFF.

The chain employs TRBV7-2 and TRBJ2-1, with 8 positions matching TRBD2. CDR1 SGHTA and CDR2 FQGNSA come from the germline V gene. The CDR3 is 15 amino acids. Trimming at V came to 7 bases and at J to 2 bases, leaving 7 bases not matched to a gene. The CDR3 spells CASTPPGLAYNEQFF. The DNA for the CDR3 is TGTGCCAGCACCCCTCCGGGACTAGCCTACAATGAGCAGTTCTTC.

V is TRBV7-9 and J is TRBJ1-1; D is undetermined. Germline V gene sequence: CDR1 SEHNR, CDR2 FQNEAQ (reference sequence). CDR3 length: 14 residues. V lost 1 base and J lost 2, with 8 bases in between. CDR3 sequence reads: CASSLGGFNTEAFF. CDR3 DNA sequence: TGTGCCAGCAGCTTAGGAGGGTTCAACACTGAAGCTTTCTTT.

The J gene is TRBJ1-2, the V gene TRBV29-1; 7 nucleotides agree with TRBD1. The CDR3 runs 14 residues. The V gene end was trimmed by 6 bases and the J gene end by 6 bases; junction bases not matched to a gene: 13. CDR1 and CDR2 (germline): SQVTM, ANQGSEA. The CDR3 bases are TGCAGCGTGTTTTTGAGGGGGCAGAGGGATGGCTACACCTTC. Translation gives CSVFLRGQRDGYTF.

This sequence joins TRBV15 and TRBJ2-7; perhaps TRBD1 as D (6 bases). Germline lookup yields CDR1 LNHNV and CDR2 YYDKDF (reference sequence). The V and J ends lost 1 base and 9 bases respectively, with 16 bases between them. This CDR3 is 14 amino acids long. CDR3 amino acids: CATSRAGTPKGQYF. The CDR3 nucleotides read TGTGCCACCAGCAGAGCCGGGACACCAAAAGGGCAGTACTTC.

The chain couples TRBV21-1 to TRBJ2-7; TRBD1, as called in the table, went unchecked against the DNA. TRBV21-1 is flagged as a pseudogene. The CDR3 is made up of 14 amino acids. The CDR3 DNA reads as TGTGCCAGCAGCATCCTGGACAGAGCCTACGAGCAGTACTTC. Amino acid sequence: CASSILDRAYEQYF.

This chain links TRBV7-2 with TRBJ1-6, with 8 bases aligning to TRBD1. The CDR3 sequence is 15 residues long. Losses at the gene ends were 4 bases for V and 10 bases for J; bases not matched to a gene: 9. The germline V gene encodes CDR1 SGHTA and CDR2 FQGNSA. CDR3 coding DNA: TGTGCCAGCAGCTATGGACAGGGAAGAAGGTCACCCCTCCACTTT. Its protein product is CASSYGQGRRSPLHF. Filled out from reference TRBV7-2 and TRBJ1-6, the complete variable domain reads GAGVSQSPSNKVTEKGKDVELRCDPISGHTALYWYRQSLGQGLEFLIYFQGNSAPDKSGLPSDRFSAERTGGSVSTLTIQRTQQEDSAVYLCASSYGQGRRSPLHFGNGTRLTVT.

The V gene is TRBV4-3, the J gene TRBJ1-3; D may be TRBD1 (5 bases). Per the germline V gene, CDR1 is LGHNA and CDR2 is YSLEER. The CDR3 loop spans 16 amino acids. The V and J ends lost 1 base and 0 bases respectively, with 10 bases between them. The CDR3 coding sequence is TGCGCCAGCAGCCAAGTCATTACAGGCTCTGGAAACACCATATATTTT. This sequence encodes CASSQVITGSGNTIYF.

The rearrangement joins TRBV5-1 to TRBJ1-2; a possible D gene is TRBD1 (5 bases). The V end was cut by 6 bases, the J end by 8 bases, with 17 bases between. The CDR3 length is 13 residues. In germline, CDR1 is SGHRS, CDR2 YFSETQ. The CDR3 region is CASNSQGSGGYTF. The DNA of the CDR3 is TGCGCCAGCAATTCCCAGGGCTCAGGAGGCTACACCTTC.

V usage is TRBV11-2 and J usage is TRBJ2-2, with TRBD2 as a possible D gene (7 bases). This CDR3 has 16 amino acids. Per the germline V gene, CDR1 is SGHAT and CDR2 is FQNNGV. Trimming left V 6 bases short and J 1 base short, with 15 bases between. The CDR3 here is CASSGWGGRNTGELFF. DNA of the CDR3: TGTGCCAGCAGTGGCTGGGGGGGCAGGAACACCGGGGAGCTGTTTTTT.

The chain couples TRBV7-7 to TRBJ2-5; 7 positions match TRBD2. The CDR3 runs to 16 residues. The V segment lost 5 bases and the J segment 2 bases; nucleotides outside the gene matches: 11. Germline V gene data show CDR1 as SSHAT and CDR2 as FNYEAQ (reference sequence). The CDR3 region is CASSRGGFGEQETQYF. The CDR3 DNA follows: TGTGCCAGCAGCCGGGGAGGGTTCGGGGAGCAAGAGACCCAGTACTTC.

The CDR3: CASSQEASGGDTQYF. CDR3 coding DNA: TGTGCCAGCAGCCAAGAGGCTAGCGGGGGGGATACGCAGTATTTT. The chain combines TRBV4-2 with TRBJ2-3; 11 bases are a match to TRBD2. The CDR3 has 15 residues. V lost 0 bases to trimming and J lost 6 bases; unmatched junction nucleotides: 2. Germline V lookup: CDR1 LGHNA, CDR2 YNFKEQ.

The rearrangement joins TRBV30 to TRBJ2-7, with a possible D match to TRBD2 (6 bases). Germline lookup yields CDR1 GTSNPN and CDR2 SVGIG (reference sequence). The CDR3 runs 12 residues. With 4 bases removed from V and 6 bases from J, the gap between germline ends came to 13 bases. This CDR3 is CAWTSEGGEQYF. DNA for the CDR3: TGTGCCTGGACTTCGGAGGGCGGCGAGCAGTACTTC.

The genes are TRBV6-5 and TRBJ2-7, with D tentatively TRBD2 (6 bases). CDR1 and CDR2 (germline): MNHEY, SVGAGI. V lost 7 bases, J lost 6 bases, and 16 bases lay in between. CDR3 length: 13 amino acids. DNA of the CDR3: TGTGCCAGCACTCCCGGGGGTCAGCGCGAGCAGTACTTC. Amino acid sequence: CASTPGGQREQYF.

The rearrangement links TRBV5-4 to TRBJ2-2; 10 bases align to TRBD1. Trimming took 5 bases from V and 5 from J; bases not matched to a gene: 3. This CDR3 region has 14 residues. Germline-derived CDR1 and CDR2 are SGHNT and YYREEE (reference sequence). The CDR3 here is CASRLDRGTGELFF. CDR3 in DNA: TGTGCCAGCAGACTGGACAGGGGGACCGGGGAGCTGTTTTTT. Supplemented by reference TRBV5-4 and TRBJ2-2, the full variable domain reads ETGVTQSPTHLIKTRGQQVTLRCSSQSGHNTVSWYQQALGQGPQFIFQYYREEENGRGNFPPRFSGLQFPNYSSELNVNALELDDSALYLCASRLDRGTGELFFGEGSRLTVL.

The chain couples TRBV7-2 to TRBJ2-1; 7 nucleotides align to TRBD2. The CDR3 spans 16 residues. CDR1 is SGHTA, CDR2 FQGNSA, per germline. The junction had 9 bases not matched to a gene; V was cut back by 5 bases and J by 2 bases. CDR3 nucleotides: TGTGCCAGCAGCCCCCACTCGCGGGGGACCTACAATGAGCAGTTCTTC. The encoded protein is CASSPHSRGTYNEQFF.

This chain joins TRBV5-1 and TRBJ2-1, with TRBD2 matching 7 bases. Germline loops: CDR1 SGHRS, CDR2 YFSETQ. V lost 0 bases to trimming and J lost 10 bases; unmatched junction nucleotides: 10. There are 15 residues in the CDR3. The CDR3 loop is CASSLEGGGITEQFF. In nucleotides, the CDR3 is TGCGCCAGCAGCTTGGAAGGCGGGGGAATTACAGAGCAGTTCTTC.